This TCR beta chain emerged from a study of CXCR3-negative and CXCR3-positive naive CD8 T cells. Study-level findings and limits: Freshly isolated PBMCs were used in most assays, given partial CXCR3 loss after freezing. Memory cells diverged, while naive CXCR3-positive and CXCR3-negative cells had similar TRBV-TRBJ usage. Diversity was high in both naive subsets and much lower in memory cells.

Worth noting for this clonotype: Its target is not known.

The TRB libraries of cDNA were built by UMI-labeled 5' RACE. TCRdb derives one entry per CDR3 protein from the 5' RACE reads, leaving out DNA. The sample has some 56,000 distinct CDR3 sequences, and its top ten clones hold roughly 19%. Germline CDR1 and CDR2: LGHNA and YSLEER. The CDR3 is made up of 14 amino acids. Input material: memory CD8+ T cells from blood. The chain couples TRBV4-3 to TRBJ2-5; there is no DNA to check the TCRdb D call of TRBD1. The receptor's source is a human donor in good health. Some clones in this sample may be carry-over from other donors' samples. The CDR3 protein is CASSQVQGEETQYF.